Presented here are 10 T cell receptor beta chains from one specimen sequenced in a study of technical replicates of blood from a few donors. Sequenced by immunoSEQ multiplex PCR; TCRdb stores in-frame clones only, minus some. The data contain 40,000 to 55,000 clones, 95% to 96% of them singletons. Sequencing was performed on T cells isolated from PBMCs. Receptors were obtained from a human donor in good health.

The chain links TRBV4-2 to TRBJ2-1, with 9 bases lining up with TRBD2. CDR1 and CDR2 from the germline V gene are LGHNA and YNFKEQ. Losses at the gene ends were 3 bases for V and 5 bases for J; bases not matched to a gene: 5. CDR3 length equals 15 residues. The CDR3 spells CASSQPGLAHNEQFF. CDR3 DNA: TGTGCCAGCAGCCAGCCGGGACTAGCCCACAATGAGCAGTTCTTC.

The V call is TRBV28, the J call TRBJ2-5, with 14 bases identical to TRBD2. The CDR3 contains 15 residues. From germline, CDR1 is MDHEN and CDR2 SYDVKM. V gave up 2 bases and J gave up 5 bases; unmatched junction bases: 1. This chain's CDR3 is CASSLGTSGSETQYF. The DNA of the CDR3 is TGTGCCAGCAGTTTAGGGACTAGCGGGAGTGAGACCCAGTACTTC.

Here the CDR3 reads CASSLAGYSGNTIYF. DNA of the CDR3: TGTGCCAGCAGCTTAGCAGGTTACTCTGGAAACACCATATATTTT. The rearrangement links TRBV11-2 to TRBJ1-3; D gene ambiguous. The germline gives CDR1 SGHAT, CDR2 FQNNGV. With 1 base removed from V and 0 bases from J, the gap between germline ends came to 7 bases. This CDR3 region has 15 residues.

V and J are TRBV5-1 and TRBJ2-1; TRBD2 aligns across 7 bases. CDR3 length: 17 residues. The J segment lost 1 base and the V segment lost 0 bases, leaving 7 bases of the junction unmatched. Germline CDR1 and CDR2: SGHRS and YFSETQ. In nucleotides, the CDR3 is TGCGCCAGCAGCTTGGCCCCTGGGGGAGGGTCCTACAATGAGCAGTTCTTC. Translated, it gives CASSLAPGGGSYNEQFF.

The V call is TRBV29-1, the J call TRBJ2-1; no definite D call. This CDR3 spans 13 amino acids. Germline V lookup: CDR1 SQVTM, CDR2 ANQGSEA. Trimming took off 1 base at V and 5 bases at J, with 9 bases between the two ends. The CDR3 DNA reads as TGCAGCGTTGAAGGCGGAGCTAACAATGAGCAGTTCTTC. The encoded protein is CSVEGGANNEQFF.

This chain's CDR3 is CASSLARGGDGYTF. CDR3 coding DNA: TGTGCCAGCAGCTTAGCTCGTGGAGGGGACGGCTACACCTTC. The rearrangement joins TRBV7-6 to TRBJ1-2, with D possibly being TRBD1 (5 bases). CDR1 SGHVS and CDR2 FNYEAQ come from the germline V gene. The ends were cut back, 0 bases at V and 8 bases at J, with 13 bases in the middle. CDR3 length: 14 residues.

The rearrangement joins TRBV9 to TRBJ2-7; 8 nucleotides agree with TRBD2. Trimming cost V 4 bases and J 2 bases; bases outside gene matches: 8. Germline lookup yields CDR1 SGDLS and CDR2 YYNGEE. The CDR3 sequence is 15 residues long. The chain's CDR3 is CASSPGAGGTYEQYF. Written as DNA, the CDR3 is TGTGCCAGCAGCCCGGGGGCGGGAGGCACCTACGAGCAGTACTTC.

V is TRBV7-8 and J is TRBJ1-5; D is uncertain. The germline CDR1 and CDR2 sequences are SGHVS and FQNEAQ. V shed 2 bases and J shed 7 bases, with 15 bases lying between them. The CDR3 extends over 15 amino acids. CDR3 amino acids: CASSLKGGSFQPQHF. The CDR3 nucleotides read TGTGCCAGCAGCTTAAAGGGAGGATCATTCCAGCCCCAGCATTTT.

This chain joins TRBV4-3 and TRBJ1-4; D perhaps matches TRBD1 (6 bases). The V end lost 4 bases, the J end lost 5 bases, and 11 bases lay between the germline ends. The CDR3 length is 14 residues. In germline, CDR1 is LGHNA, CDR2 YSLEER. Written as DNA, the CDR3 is TGCGCCAGCAGCCCAGGACAGATAAATGAAAAACTGTTTTTT. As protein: CASSPGQINEKLFF.

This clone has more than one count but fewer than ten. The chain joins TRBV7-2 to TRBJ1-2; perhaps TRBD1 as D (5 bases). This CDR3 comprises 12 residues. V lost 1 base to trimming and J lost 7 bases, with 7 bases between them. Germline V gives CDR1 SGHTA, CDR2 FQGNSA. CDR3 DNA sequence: TGTGCCAGCAGCTTAGAGGGGCTTGGCTACACCTTC. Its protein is CASSLEGLGYTF. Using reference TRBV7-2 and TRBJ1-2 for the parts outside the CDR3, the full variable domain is GAGVSQSPSNKVTEKGKDVELRCDPISGHTALYWYRQSLGQGLEFLIYFQGNSAPDKSGLPSDRFSAERTGGSVSTLTIQRTQQEDSAVYLCASSLEGLGYTFGSGTRLTVV.